Below, 10 T cell receptor beta chains from the same sample are listed, as sequenced in a study of T cell responses to AZD1222 COVID-19 vaccine. Profiled with immunoSEQ multiplex PCR; TCRdb holds only in-frame clones, not every one. The sample comprises about 120,000 clones, about 90% of which are singletons, and approximately 9.6% rests with the top ten. The sequencing here drew on peripheral blood, taken on day 0 of AZD1222 vaccination. Receptors originate from an adult in good health.

This chain links TRBV20-1 with TRBJ2-5, with 10 bases aligning to TRBD2. This CDR3 region has 15 residues. The ends lost 3 bases at V and 1 base at J; junction bases unmatched: 5. CDR1 is DFQATT and CDR2 is SNEGSKA in the germline V gene (reference sequence). The CDR3 DNA sequence: TGCAGTGCTAGTATGCTAGCGGGAGTCCAAGAGACCCAGTACTTC. Protein: CSASMLAGVQETQYF.

The rearrangement links TRBV6-1 to TRBJ1-3; D unclear. CDR3 length: 16 amino acids. Germline loops: CDR1 MNHNS, CDR2 SASEGT. With 3 bases removed from V and 0 bases from J, the gap between germline ends came to 12 bases. For the CDR3, the DNA is TGTGCCAGCAGTGATGCCAGGCCTTTCTCTGGAAACACCATATATTTT. It yields the protein CASSDARPFSGNTIYF.

V is TRBV7-3 and J is TRBJ2-1, with TRBD2 matching 8 bases. The CDR3 totals 16 residues. Germline trimming cut 3 bases from V and 4 bases from J; bases unmatched to any gene: 8. Germline-derived CDR1 and CDR2 are SGHTA and FQGTGA. CDR3 sequence reads: CASSFQGLAGYNEQFF. As DNA, the CDR3 is TGTGCCAGCAGCTTCCAGGGGCTAGCGGGTTACAATGAGCAGTTCTTC.

V usage is TRBV2 and J usage is TRBJ2-3; 7 nucleotides agree with TRBD2. The junction had 5 bases not matched to a gene; V was cut back by 5 bases and J by 0 bases. CDR3 size: 15 residues. Germline lookup yields CDR1 SNHLY and CDR2 FYNNEI. The DNA for the CDR3 is TGTGCCAGCAGTACCCAGCGGGGTAGCACAGATACGCAGTATTTT. Its translation: CASSTQRGSTDTQYF.

The chain employs TRBV5-1 and TRBJ2-7; 7 positions match TRBD1. This CDR3 spans 12 amino acids. Germline CDR1 and CDR2: SGHRS and YFSETQ. With V trimmed by 2 bases and J by 5 bases, 1 base remained unmatched. CDR3 sequence: CASSFGTDEQYF. The CDR3 DNA sequence: TGCGCCAGCAGCTTTGGGACAGACGAGCAGTACTTC.

J is TRBJ1-2 and V is TRBV7-2; 9 bases are shared with TRBD1. This CDR3 contains 15 residues. Germline trimming cut 4 bases from V and 8 bases from J; bases unmatched to any gene: 11. Germline V gene data show CDR1 as SGHTA and CDR2 as FQGNSA. This CDR3 is CASSSYRGQGEGYTF. The CDR3 nucleotides read TGTGCCAGCAGCTCCTACAGGGGACAGGGAGAAGGCTACACCTTC.

The chain employs TRBV6-2 or TRBV6-3 and TRBJ1-2; D is unclear. Germline V gene sequence: CDR1 MNHEY, CDR2 SVGEGT. CDR3 size: 14 residues. The ends were cut back, 6 bases at V and 1 base at J, with 12 bases in the middle. The DNA for the CDR3 is TGTGCCAGCAGCGATCCGGGGTTTAACTATGGCTACACCTTC. Translating it yields CASSDPGFNYGYTF.

V gene TRBV3-1 (or the pseudogene TRBV3-2) combines with J gene TRBJ2-3, with 11 bases identical to TRBD2. With 0 bases clipped from V and 2 bases from J, the junction kept 7 bases outside the gene matches. This CDR3 comprises 18 residues. CDR1 is LGHDT and CDR2 is YNNKEL in the germline V gene (reference sequence). As DNA, the CDR3 is TGTGCCAGCAGCCAAGATTTGGTTAGCGGGGGGGTCACAGATACGCAGTATTTT. Translated, it gives CASSQDLVSGGVTDTQYF.

This chain connects TRBV5-4 to TRBJ2-1; 9 nucleotides agree with TRBD1. After removal of 0 bases from V and 6 bases from J, the junction contained 10 bases not matched to a gene. The germline V gene has CDR1 SGHNT and CDR2 YYREEE (reference sequence). The CDR3 runs to 17 residues. The CDR3 DNA is TGTGCCAGCAGCTTGGAAAAGGGGACAGGGTTGGCCAATGAGCAGTTCTTC. This gives the protein CASSLEKGTGLANEQFF. Filled out from reference TRBV5-4 and TRBJ2-1, the complete variable domain reads ETGVTQSPTHLIKTRGQQVTLRCSSQSGHNTVSWYQQALGQGPQFIFQYYREEENGRGNFPPRFSGLQFPNYSSELNVNALELDDSALYLCASSLEKGTGLANEQFFGPGTRLTVL.

This rearrangement joins TRBV6-5 to TRBJ2-3; D call uncertain. CDR3 size: 13 residues. The V gene lost 7 bases and the J gene lost 2 bases, with 10 bases spanning the gap. CDR1 and CDR2 (germline): MNHEY, SVGAGI. CDR3 in amino acids: CASTPGTTDTQYF. The CDR3 bases are TGTGCCAGCACCCCGGGTACCACAGATACGCAGTATTTT.